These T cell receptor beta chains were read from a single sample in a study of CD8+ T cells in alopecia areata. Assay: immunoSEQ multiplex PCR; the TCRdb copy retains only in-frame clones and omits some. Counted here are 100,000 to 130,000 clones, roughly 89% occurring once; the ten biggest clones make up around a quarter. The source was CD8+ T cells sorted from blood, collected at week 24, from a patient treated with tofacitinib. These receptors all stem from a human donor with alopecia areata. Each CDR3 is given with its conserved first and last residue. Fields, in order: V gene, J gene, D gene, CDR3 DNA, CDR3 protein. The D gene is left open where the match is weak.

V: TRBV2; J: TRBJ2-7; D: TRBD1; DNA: TGTGCCAGCAAGGGACAGGGGACCTACGAGCAGTACTTC; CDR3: CASKGQGTYEQYF
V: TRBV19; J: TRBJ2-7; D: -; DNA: TGTGCCAGTAGTCCAGAGGTCTCCTACGAGCAGTACTTC; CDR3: CASSPEVSYEQYF
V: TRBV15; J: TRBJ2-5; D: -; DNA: TGTGCCACCAGCAGTGAAGGGCCGGAGACCCAGTACTTC; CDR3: CATSSEGPETQYF
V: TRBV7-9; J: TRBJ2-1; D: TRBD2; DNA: TGTGCCAGCAGCTTAGGAGGGCTAGCGGAGGTGCCGTTCTTC; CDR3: CASSLGGLAEVPFF
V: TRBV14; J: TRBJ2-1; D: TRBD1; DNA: TGTGCCAGCAGCCATGGGACAGGGGGGTTGAATGAGCAGTTCTTC; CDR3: CASSHGTGGLNEQFF
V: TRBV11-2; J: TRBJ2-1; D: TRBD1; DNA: TGTGCCAGCAGCTTACGGCAGGGGGCGATCTACAATGAGCAGTTCTTC; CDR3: CASSLRQGAIYNEQFF
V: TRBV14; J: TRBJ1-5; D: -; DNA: TGTGCCAGCAGCCGGGACAGCAATCAGCCCCAGCATTTT; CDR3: CASSRDSNQPQHF
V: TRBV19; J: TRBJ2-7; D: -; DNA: TGTGCCAGTAGTACCGGGACGGCAGTTTACGAGCAGTACTTC; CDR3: CASSTGTAVYEQYF
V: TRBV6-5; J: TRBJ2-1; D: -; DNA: TGTGCCGTCCGATCATACAGTTACAATGAGCAGTTCTTC; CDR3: CAVRSYSYNEQFF
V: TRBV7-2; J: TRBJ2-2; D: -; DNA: TGTGCCAGCAGCTTAGAACTCACCGGGGAGCTGTTTTTT; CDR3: CASSLELTGELFF
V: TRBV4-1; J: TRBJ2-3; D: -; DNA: TGCGCCAGCAGCAGCCTCACAGGGACCACAGATACGCAGTATTTT; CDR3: CASSSLTGTTDTQYF
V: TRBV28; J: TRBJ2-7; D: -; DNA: TGTGCCAGCAGCCGCGAATCCTACGAGCAGTACTTC; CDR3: CASSRESYEQYF
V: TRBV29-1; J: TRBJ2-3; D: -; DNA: TGCAGCGCCCTAAAGGGTGAGGCAGATACGCAGTATTTT; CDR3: CSALKGEADTQYF